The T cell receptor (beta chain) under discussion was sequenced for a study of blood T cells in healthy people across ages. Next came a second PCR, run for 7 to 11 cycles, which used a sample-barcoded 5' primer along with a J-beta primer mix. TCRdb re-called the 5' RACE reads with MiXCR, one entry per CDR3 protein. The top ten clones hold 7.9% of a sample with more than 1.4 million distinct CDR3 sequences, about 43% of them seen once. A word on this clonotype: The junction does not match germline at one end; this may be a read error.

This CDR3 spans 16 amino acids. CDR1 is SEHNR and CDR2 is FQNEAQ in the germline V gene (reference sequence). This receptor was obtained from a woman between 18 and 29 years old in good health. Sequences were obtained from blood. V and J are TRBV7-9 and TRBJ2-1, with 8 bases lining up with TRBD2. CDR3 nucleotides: TGTGCCAGCAGCGTAGCTGGGACTAGGGAATACAATGAGCAGTTCTTC. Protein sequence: CASSVAGTREYNEQFF.